This T cell receptor beta chain was recovered during a study of T cell responses to AZD1222 COVID-19 vaccine (dated by TCRdb to about 2021). In the study overall: AZD1222 recipients with second doses at about 4 weeks or about 12 weeks were pooled, because spike-specific TCR depth and breadth did not differ between schedules. A total of approximately 230 trial participants underwent TCR sequencing, of whom about 210 received two doses of AZD1222 and around 26 received two doses of the MenACWY control vaccine. Trial participants were enrolled into age subgroups of 18-55, 56-69 and 70-plus years, which contained about 150, 27 and 61 TCR-sequenced participants, respectively. Here is what the overall study found, with its caveats: Participants were mostly white British, with more females than males. The authors suggested clonal diversity may have been underestimated. Epitopes outside the regions mutated in the B.1.351 and B.1.1.7 variants were reportedly recognized by nearly half of the unique spike-specific TCRs. Only six AZD1222 recipients were SARS-CoV-2 seropositive at baseline, limiting conclusions about previously exposed vaccinees. Spike-specific TCR breadth and depth rose significantly after two AZD1222 doses compared with day 0 and with MenACWY recipients. The 56-69-year group was small, and its depth increase did not reach significance, likely because of low power. No day 14 peak-response samples were available, so repertoires were characterized only after the peak T cell response. The vaccine-associated CD4 TCRs covered the entire spike protein, and the dominant responses fell in regions 160-218 and 743-854.

The CDR3 regions of human TCRbeta chains were subjected to immunosequencing. For the original study's pipeline: Repertoire TCRs were checked for matches against a reference library of SARS-CoV-2-specific TCRs that had been generated using the MIRA antigen-specificity platform. Breadth meant the fraction of unique TCRs that were SARS-CoV-2-associated, whereas depth meant the fraction of total T cells that were SARS-CoV-2-associated. Using the MIRA data, every spike-specific TCR was mapped to the spike region that the TCR reacted to and assigned to either a CD4 or a CD8 class. Log10-transformed breadth and depth values were compared by one-way ANOVA with Sidak's multiple comparisons tests. As stored in TCRdb, this immuneACCESS dataset retains in-frame rearrangements with V and J assigned. A fraction of the clones does not appear; measured against another copy, unresolved V genes explain less than half of the discrepancy, and the remainder lacks a known reason. The DNA gave D and trimming, while V, J and clone size come from that table. The sample table holds tens of thousands of clones, of which 75% to 90% were seen once. The ten most abundant clones make up approximately 16% of the sample.

Note on this clone: The antigen this receptor binds is unknown. The sample holds no much larger clone one base away, and base qualities are not on file.

The sample's time point, from its label and the paper: baseline before first vaccination. Vaccinee samples were obtained from the UK trials COV001 and COV002, which included a single-blind randomized controlled phase 2/3 trial of AZD1222 (ChAdOx1 nCoV-19) in healthy adults. For TCRbeta chain sequencing, PBMC samples from trial participants were taken at day 0 and at day 28 after the second dose. Per the germline V gene, SGHRS is the CDR1 and YFSETQ is the CDR2. V lost 4 bases and J lost 4 bases, and the count of bases not matched to a germline gene is 9. The CDR3, from cysteine to phenylalanine, totals 15 residues. The retained sequence is limited to the CDR3, 45 bases, with the frame set at the first base.

This clonotype originated in an adult in good health. Material: peripheral blood, obtained on day 0 of AZD1222 vaccination. The chain is made from TRBV5-1 and TRBJ2-7, with 9 central nucleotides matching TRBD1. The DNA is as follows: TGCGCCAGCAGCAACTCCGGGACAGGGAGGTACGAGCAGTACTTC. It translates as CASSNSGTGRYEQYF.